A single sample gave rise to the 28 T cell receptor beta chains below, sequenced in a study of human T cells and chemical hapten exposure listed by TCRdb under 2021. The time point label for this specimen denotes: patch test 2, 6 weeks after DPC sensitization. This specimen's treatment or condition label, per the study, means: therapeutic diphenylcyclopropenone sensitization with weekly scalp DPC. The protocol used for the library was RACE. Reads for this sample came from a NextSeq 500. TCRdb handled the public reads itself, with Q25 trimming in fastp and clone calling in MiXCR, and kept productive beta chains. When rows share a CDR3 protein, they turn into one entry using the most common DNA and genes. Here the sample has 65,000 to 100,000 distinct CDR3 sequences; less than 8% occur a single time. The top ten hold 1% to 1.5% of the sample. The specimen was whole blood, collected in connection with sensitization to the hapten diphenylcyclopropenone (DPC). The source of these receptors is a woman aged 30 to 39 with alopecia areata. Some clones in this sample may be carry-over from other donors' samples.

This clonotype appeared many times. V usage is TRBV5-1 and J usage is TRBJ1-1; D call uncertain. Per germline, CDR1 SGHRS and CDR2 YFSETQ. Trimming shortened V by 0 bases and J by 7 bases, and 10 bases separated the two germline ends. The CDR3 extends over 13 amino acids. The CDR3 DNA reads TGCGCCAGCAGCTTGGATCCGGAGCTTGAAGCTTTCTTT. Encoded protein: CASSLDPELEAFF.

This clonotype appeared many times. The rearrangement uses TRBV20-1 and TRBJ1-5; D call uncertain. This CDR3 comprises 13 residues. Germline V gene sequence: CDR1 DFQATT, CDR2 SNEGSKA (reference sequence). Trimming removed 3 bases at V and 3 bases at J, with 9 bases between. The CDR3, as DNA: TGCAGTGCTAGCGACAACCCCAATCAGCCCCAGCATTTT. Translation: CSASDNPNQPQHF.

The J gene is TRBJ2-1, the V gene TRBV6-1; D might be TRBD2 (6 bases). There are 14 residues in the CDR3. Germline V gene lookup returns CDR1 MNHNS and CDR2 SASEGT. The ends were cut back, 8 bases at V and 0 bases at J, with 11 bases in the middle. Here the CDR3 reads CASDSSGSYNEQFF. In DNA form, the CDR3 reads TGTGCCAGCGACAGTAGCGGCTCCTACAATGAGCAGTTCTTC.

The rearrangement links TRBV20-1 to TRBJ2-1; TRBD1 is a possible D gene (6 bases). V lost 6 bases and J 2 bases, leaving 14 bases between the germline ends. This CDR3 has 14 residues. Germline CDR1 is DFQATT and CDR2 is SNEGSKA (reference sequence). CDR3 sequence: CSARDTLAYNEQFF. The CDR3 bases are TGCAGTGCCCGGGACACTTTAGCCTACAATGAGCAGTTCTTC.

The rearrangement uses TRBV29-1 and TRBJ2-2, with D perhaps matching TRBD1 (6 bases). Germline V gene lookup returns CDR1 SQVTM and CDR2 ANQGSEA. The germline V and J ends were trimmed by 4 bases and 5 bases, with 14 bases remaining between them. This CDR3 has 14 amino acids. The CDR3 DNA reads as TGCAGCGTTGTTCGAGGGGGAAGTACCGGGGAGCTGTTTTTT. It translates to CSVVRGGSTGELFF.

The J gene is TRBJ1-1, the V gene TRBV5-1; 7 bases are shared with TRBD1. Looked up from germline, CDR1 is SGHRS and CDR2 is YFSETQ. V dropped 1 base and J dropped 7; count of bases not matched to a gene: 4. The CDR3 length is 13 residues. The CDR3, as DNA: TGCGCCAGCAGCTTGACTGACAGGGTTGAAGCTTTCTTT. It translates to CASSLTDRVEAFF.

This clonotype was detected many times. The chain uses TRBV20-1 and TRBJ1-6; 9 bases are a match to TRBD1. The CDR3 length is 14 residues. Germline V CDR1 and CDR2: DFQATT, SNEGSKA (reference sequence). The trim removed 3 bases at V and 9 bases at J, leaving 6 bases unmatched. The CDR3 DNA reads as TGCAGTGCTAGGGACAGGGGAGTCGTTTCACCCCTCCACTTT. Protein product: CSARDRGVVSPLHF.

This clonotype was seen many times. The V gene is TRBV20-1, the J gene TRBJ2-5; a weak D match, TRBD2 (6 bases). The V gene's germline CDR1 is DFQATT and CDR2 SNEGSKA (reference sequence). This CDR3 has 12 residues. V was clipped by 4 bases and J by 5 bases, with 11 bases between them. The CDR3 DNA reads TGCAGTGCTAAAGAGGAGGGGGAGACCCAGTACTTC. Translating it yields CSAKEEGETQYF.

The rearrangement links TRBV21-1 to TRBJ1-1; TRBD1, the table's D call, was not compared with the DNA. TRBV21-1 is classified as a pseudogene. The CDR3 covers 16 residues. CDR3 sequence (DNA): TGTGCCAGCAGCAAAGTAGACAGTCCTCTGAACACTGAAGCTTTCTTT. Encoded protein: CASSKVDSPLNTEAFF.

This clonotype turned up a few times. The chain couples TRBV20-1 to TRBJ1-5; 9 nucleotides align to TRBD1. This CDR3 contains 14 residues. Germline CDR1 and CDR2: DFQATT and SNEGSKA (reference sequence). V lost 3 bases, J lost 5 bases, and 5 bases stayed unmatched. The CDR3 region has the DNA TGCAGTGCTAGGGGGACAGGGAGTTATCAGCCCCAGCATTTT. Residues: CSARGTGSYQPQHF.

This clonotype was observed at least ten times. V gene TRBV20-1 combines with J gene TRBJ1-5; 7 bases match TRBD1. The germline gives CDR1 DFQATT, CDR2 SNEGSKA (reference sequence). Trimming at V came to 0 bases and at J to 4 bases, leaving 9 bases not matched to a gene. The CDR3 sequence is 16 residues long. The CDR3 DNA sequence: TGCAGTGCTAGAGATCCAACAGGGGTCGAGAATCAGCCCCAGCATTTT. Protein product: CSARDPTGVENQPQHF.

At least ten counts were recorded for this clonotype. This chain uses TRBV20-1 with TRBJ1-4, with 9 bases that match TRBD1. CDR3 length equals 13 residues. With 7 bases clipped from V and 5 bases from J, the junction kept 5 bases outside the gene matches. The V gene's germline CDR1 is DFQATT and CDR2 SNEGSKA (reference sequence). In nucleotides, the CDR3 is TGCAGTGGATTAGACAGGGGGAATGAAAAACTGTTTTTT. Translated: CSGLDRGNEKLFF.

This clonotype was detected many times. V is TRBV29-1 and J is TRBJ2-3, with TRBD1 identical over 8 bases. The V and J ends lost 4 bases and 0 bases, in that order; junction bases with no gene match: 6. Germline V gives CDR1 SQVTM, CDR2 ANQGSEA. This CDR3 region has 15 residues. The CDR3 DNA reads TGCAGCGTTGCCGGGACAGGAGAAAGCACAGATACGCAGTATTTT. As protein: CSVAGTGESTDTQYF.

The chain employs TRBV6-1 and TRBJ1-1; 8 bases map to TRBD1. This CDR3 region has 14 residues. The V gene end was trimmed by 4 bases and the J gene end by 4 bases; junction bases not matched to a gene: 5. Germline CDR1 reads MNHNS; CDR2 reads SASEGT. The CDR3 coding sequence is TGTGCCAGCAGTGCTAGGACAGGGAGCACTGAAGCTTTCTTT. Its protein product is CASSARTGSTEAFF.

The sample holds many counts of this clonotype. The V call is TRBV27, the J call TRBJ1-6, with TRBD1 identical over 8 bases. The CDR3 has 15 amino acids. Germline CDR1 is MNHEY and CDR2 is SMNVEV (reference sequence). Trimming at V came to 6 bases and at J to 10 bases, leaving 11 bases not matched to a gene. The CDR3 spells CASSRTGLDRSPLHF. The CDR3 nucleotides are TGTGCCAGCAGCCGGACAGGGTTGGATCGGTCACCCCTCCACTTT.

This clonotype was detected many times. This sequence joins TRBV20-1 and TRBJ2-3, with D possibly matching TRBD2 (6 bases). V was shortened by 3 bases and J by 0 bases, with 16 bases between the two germline ends. Germline lookup yields CDR1 DFQATT and CDR2 SNEGSKA (reference sequence). The CDR3 contains 16 residues. Here the CDR3 reads CSARPRPAGSTDTQYF. CDR3 DNA sequence: TGCAGTGCTAGGCCCCGCCCCGCGGGGAGCACAGATACGCAGTATTTT.

This clonotype was seen repeatedly, ten times or more. This chain links TRBV10-3 with TRBJ2-6, with 10 bases lining up with TRBD2. V trimming: 1 base; J trimming: 0 bases; junction bases outside the gene matches: 3. The CDR3 covers 18 residues. CDR1 and CDR2 (germline): ENHRY, SYGVKD. The CDR3 DNA reads TGTGCCATCAGTGAGTGGCTAGCGGGGGCCTCTGGGGCCAACGTCCTGACTTTC. It is translated as CAISEWLAGASGANVLTF.

The table lists this clonotype with many counts. The V gene is TRBV3-1, the J gene TRBJ1-1; 11 nucleotides line up with TRBD1. CDR3 length: 14 amino acids. With V trimmed by 4 bases and J by 4 bases, 2 bases remained unmatched. Germline V gene sequence: CDR1 LGHDT, CDR2 YNNKEL (reference sequence). CDR3 protein: CASSPGTGGTEAFF. The CDR3 DNA reads TGTGCCAGCAGCCCTGGGACAGGGGGCACTGAAGCTTTCTTT. The full variable domain, with the rest looked up from reference TRBV3-1 and TRBJ1-1, is DTAVSQTPKYLVTQMGNDKSIKCEQNLGHDTMYWYKQDSKKFLKIMFSYNNKELIINETVPNRFSPKSPDKAHLNLHINSLELGDSAVYFCASSPGTGGTEAFFGQGTRLTVV.

The rearrangement links TRBV29-1 to TRBJ2-1; TRBD2 is a possible D gene (5 bases). This CDR3 has 14 amino acids. Trimming cost V 4 bases and J 9 bases, with 19 bases left between them. The V gene's germline CDR1 is SQVTM and CDR2 ANQGSEA. The CDR3 protein is CSVVPGAPGSEQFF. CDR3 nucleotide sequence: TGCAGCGTTGTTCCAGGTGCCCCTGGGAGTGAGCAGTTCTTC.

This clonotype was observed many times. The chain links TRBV20-1 to TRBJ1-5; a weak D match, TRBD1 (5 bases). The CDR3 extends over 13 amino acids. V lost 3 bases and J lost 4, with 10 bases in between. CDR1 is DFQATT and CDR2 is SNEGSKA in the germline V gene (reference sequence). CDR3 sequence (DNA): TGCAGTGCTAGGAATCAGGGAAATCAGCCCCAGCATTTT. Amino acids: CSARNQGNQPQHF.

This clonotype was picked up a small number of times. The chain uses TRBV24-1 and TRBJ2-2; 7 bases agree with TRBD1. The CDR3 is 15 amino acids. J lost 5 bases, V lost 4 bases, and 6 bases had no gene match. CDR1 and CDR2 from the germline V gene are KGHDR and SFDVKD. The DNA of the CDR3 is TGTGCCACCAGTGAAACAGGGGCCCGGACCGGGGAGCTGTTTTTT. It specifies CATSETGARTGELFF.

This clonotype appeared many times. The chain links TRBV7-9 to TRBJ2-3; TRBD1 matches at 9 bases. V trimming: 1 base; J trimming: 2 bases; junction bases outside the gene matches: 1. The CDR3 has 15 amino acids. Per germline, CDR1 SEHNR and CDR2 FQNEAQ (reference sequence). In nucleotides, the CDR3 is TGTGCCAGCAGCTTAGGACAGGGGGTCACAGATACGCAGTATTTT. Amino acids: CASSLGQGVTDTQYF.

In its sample, this clonotype was seen a few times. The chain uses TRBV19 and TRBJ2-7; TRBD2 agrees at 12 bases. The V gene end was trimmed by 7 bases and the J gene end by 5 bases; junction bases not matched to a gene: 6. Germline CDR1 is LNHDA and CDR2 is SQIVND (reference sequence). This CDR3 has 14 amino acids. DNA of the CDR3: TGTGCCAGTAATTCCCGGACTAGCGGGGACGAGCAGTACTTC. Translated, it gives CASNSRTSGDEQYF. The whole variable domain, filled in from reference TRBV19 and TRBJ2-7, reads DGGITQSPKYLFRKEGQNVTLSCEQNLNHDAMYWYRQDPGQGLRLIYYSQIVNDFQKGDIAEGYSVSREKKESFPLTVTSAQKNPTAFYLCASNSRTSGDEQYFGPGTRLTVT.

This clonotype was detected only a few times. The chain joins TRBV7-9 to TRBJ2-7; no firm D call. Trimming left V 1 base short and J 0 bases short, with 7 bases between. This CDR3 is built from 14 residues. Germline V gives CDR1 SEHNR, CDR2 FQNEAQ (reference sequence). CDR3 amino acids: CASSLGGNSYEQYF. CDR3 DNA sequence: TGTGCCAGCAGCTTAGGTGGTAACTCCTACGAGCAGTACTTC. Full variable domain (remainder filled in from reference TRBV7-9 and TRBJ2-7): DTGVSQNPRHKITKRGQNVTFRCDPISEHNRLYWYRQTLGQGPEFLTYFQNEAQLEKSRLLSDRFSAERPKGSFSTLEIQRTEQGDSAMYLCASSLGGNSYEQYFGPGTRLTVT.

The sample holds a few counts of this clonotype. This chain joins TRBV30 and TRBJ2-2, with a weak D call TRBD1 (8 bases). In germline, CDR1 is GTSNPN, CDR2 SVGIG (reference sequence). CDR3 length: 15 amino acids. V gave up 1 base and J gave up 5 bases, with 14 bases separating them. CDR3 DNA: TGTGCCTGGAGTGGAGGACAGGGAGGGACCGGGGAGCTGTTTTTT. Translation gives CAWSGGQGGTGELFF.

This clonotype was seen repeatedly, ten times or more. The V and J genes are TRBV18 and TRBJ2-1; the D gene is possibly TRBD1 (6 bases). With 0 bases removed from V and 4 bases from J, the gap between germline ends came to 10 bases. Germline V gives CDR1 KGHSH, CDR2 LQKENI. This CDR3 spans 15 amino acids. The CDR3 DNA follows: TGTGCCAGCTCACCACCTGGGACATTGTACAATGAGCAGTTCTTC. It codes for CASSPPGTLYNEQFF.

This clonotype was recorded at least ten times. J is TRBJ2-1 and V is TRBV5-8, with 8 bases identical to TRBD2. Germline trimming cut 4 bases from V and 1 base from J; bases unmatched to any gene: 4. The germline CDR1 and CDR2 sequences are SGHTS and YDEGEE. The CDR3 contains 15 residues. The CDR3, as DNA: TGTGCCAGCAGCCCCGCGGGGGGATCCTACAATGAGCAGTTCTTC. Translation gives CASSPAGGSYNEQFF. Full variable domain (rest looked up from reference TRBV5-8 and TRBJ2-1): EAGVTQSPTHLIKTRGQQATLRCSPISGHTSVYWYQQALGLGLQFLLWYDEGEERNRGNFPPRFSGRQFPNYSSELNVNALELEDSALYLCASSPAGGSYNEQFFGPGTRLTVL.

This clonotype came up a few times. The chain is built from TRBV20-1 and TRBJ2-3; 12 bases line up with TRBD2. The CDR3 is 17 residues long. V was pared by 6 bases and J by 4 bases, with 14 bases of the junction left unmatched. Germline CDR1 is DFQATT and CDR2 is SNEGSKA (reference sequence). CDR3 in DNA: TGCAGTGCCCGAAGGCTAGCGGGGGGGCGGTTCTCAGATACGCAGTATTTT. It encodes CSARRLAGGRFSDTQYF.